This T cell receptor (beta chain) was recovered during a study of shared clonotypes between healthy human individuals. Regarding the study as a whole: Relative to their counterparts shared across all four donors, non-shared clonotypes exhibited diminished generation probabilities.

Turning to this clone: Its antigen is undetermined.

The assay was immunoSEQ multiplex PCR, and TCRdb's table has in-frame clones only and misses some. The table has about 670,000 clones, about 78% seen once; the top ten hold less than 2%. Germline CDR1 and CDR2: SNHLY and FYNNEI. V gave up 6 bases and J gave up 3 bases; unmatched junction bases: 6. The CDR3 contains 14 residues. The chain has TRBV2 and TRBJ1-2, with TRBD1 matching over 8 bases. Sequenced input: memory CD4+ T cells sorted from blood. Subset of the sample: CD45RA-negative fraction. The sequence was obtained from a woman in her 30s in good health. The CDR3 region has the DNA TGTGCCAGCAGGGAGGGACAGGCATACTATGGCTACACCTTC. It codes for CASREGQAYYGYTF.